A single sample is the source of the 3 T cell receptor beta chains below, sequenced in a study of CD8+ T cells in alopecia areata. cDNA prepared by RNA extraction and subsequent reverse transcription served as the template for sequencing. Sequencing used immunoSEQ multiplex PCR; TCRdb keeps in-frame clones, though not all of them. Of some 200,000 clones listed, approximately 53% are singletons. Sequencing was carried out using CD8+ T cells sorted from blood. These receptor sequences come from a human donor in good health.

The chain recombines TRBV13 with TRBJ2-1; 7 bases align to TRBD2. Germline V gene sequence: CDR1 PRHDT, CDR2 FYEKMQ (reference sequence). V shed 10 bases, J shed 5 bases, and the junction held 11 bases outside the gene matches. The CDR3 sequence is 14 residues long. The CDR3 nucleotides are TGTGCCAAGGGCCCCGGGGGGAATAACAATGAGCAGTTCTTC. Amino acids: CAKGPGGNNNEQFF.

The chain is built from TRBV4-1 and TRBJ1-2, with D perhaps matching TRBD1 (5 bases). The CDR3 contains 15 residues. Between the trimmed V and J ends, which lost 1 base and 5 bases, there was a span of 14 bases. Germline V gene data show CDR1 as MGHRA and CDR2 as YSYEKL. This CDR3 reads CASSQGVGRQYGYTF. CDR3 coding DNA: TGCGCCAGCAGCCAAGGGGTAGGGCGACAGTATGGCTACACCTTC.

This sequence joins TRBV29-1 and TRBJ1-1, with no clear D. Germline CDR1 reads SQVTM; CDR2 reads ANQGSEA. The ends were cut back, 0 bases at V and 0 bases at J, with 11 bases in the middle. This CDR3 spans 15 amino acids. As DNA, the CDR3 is TGCAGCGTTGAAGATGAGACTGGGATGAACACTGAAGCTTTCTTT. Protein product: CSVEDETGMNTEAFF.